These 21 T cell receptor beta chains share one sample of origin, sequenced in a study of Graves' ophthalmopathy and Graves' hyperthyroidism. RNA transcripts were the template, and TCR beta CDR3 regions were amplified from them. HTBI primers served in a first-round RT-PCR, which a second-round multiplex PCR followed. TCRdb reanalysed the multiplex PCR reads using MiXCR and keeps one entry per CDR3 protein. The table shows about 1.2 million distinct CDR3 sequences, with roughly 35% occurring only once. The material sequenced was peripheral blood or thyroid tissue (not recorded which). The receptors shown here come from an adult man with Graves' hyperthyroidism.

Remarks on this clonotype: One end of the junction varies from germline; a read error may be responsible. The chain couples TRBV11-2 to TRBJ2-6; the D is unclear. Germline V lookup: CDR1 SGHAT, CDR2 FQNNGV. This CDR3 contains 18 residues. In nucleotides, the CDR3 is TGCGCCAGCAGCCAAGATCATCCTAGGGAATCTGGGGCCAACGTCCTGACTTTC. This encodes CASSQDHPRESGANVLTF.

V and J are TRBV4-3 and TRBJ2-2, with D hard to call. Germline V CDR1 and CDR2: LGHNA, YSLEER. The CDR3 extends over 14 amino acids. Trimming pared 0 bases from V and 6 bases from J, leaving 8 bases between. CDR3 nucleotides: TGCGCCAGCAGCCAAGATGGTCTTCCCGGGGAGCTGTTTTTT. Translation gives CASSQDGLPGELFF.

This clonotype was detected a few times. V and J are TRBV5-5 and TRBJ1-5, with D unclear. The V end lost 7 bases, the J end lost 0 bases, and 20 bases lay between the germline ends. The germline gives CDR1 SGHKS, CDR2 YYEKEE (reference sequence). The CDR3 consists of 17 residues. Here the CDR3 reads CASSILLRTGSNQPQHF. CDR3 bases: TGTGCCAGCTCCATACTACTAAGGACTGGTAGCAATCAGCCCCAGCATTTT. Using reference TRBV5-5 and TRBJ1-5 for the parts outside the CDR3, the full variable domain is DAGVTQSPTHLIKTRGQQVTLRCSPISGHKSVSWYQQVLGQGPQFIFQYYEKEERGRGNFPDRFSARQFPNYSSELNVNALLLGDSALYLCASSILLRTGSNQPQHFGDGTRLSIL.

The table lists this clonotype with many counts. This chain uses TRBV5-1 with TRBJ2-5, with TRBD1 as a possible D gene (7 bases). The germline CDR1 and CDR2 sequences are SGHRS and YFSETQ. The CDR3 totals 14 residues. V was cut by 4 bases and J by 7 bases, with 17 bases left in between. The CDR3 nucleotides are TGCGCCAGCAGCGCGGGACAGCTGAAGGGGACCCAGTACTTC. Encoded protein: CASSAGQLKGTQYF.

The chain uses TRBV5-1 and TRBJ1-6; D gene unclear. This CDR3 spans 16 amino acids. Trimming stripped 0 bases from V and 6 bases from J, with 13 bases between. The germline V gene has CDR1 SGHRS and CDR2 YFSETQ. The CDR3 DNA is TGCGCCAGCAGCTTGGCCGGGCCGAGCTCTAATTCACCCCTCCACTTT. It translates to CASSLAGPSSNSPLHF.

This clonotype has ten or more counts. V gene TRBV6-1 combines with J gene TRBJ2-7; tentatively, D is TRBD1 (5 bases). The length of the CDR3 is 13 residues. Germline V gene data show CDR1 as MNHNS and CDR2 as SASEGT. V lost 5 bases and J 4 bases, leaving 12 bases between the germline ends. The DNA for the CDR3 is TGTGCCAGCAGTCCGGCAGGGCCTTACGAGCAGTACTTC. This sequence encodes CASSPAGPYEQYF.

Only a few counts were recorded for this clonotype. The chain recombines TRBV28 with TRBJ1-6, with 7 bases lining up with TRBD1. The junction had 7 bases not matched to a gene; V was cut back by 8 bases and J by 9 bases. The CDR3 consists of 13 residues. Germline CDR1 and CDR2: MDHEN and SYDVKM. CDR3 protein: CASRQGAFSPLHF. CDR3 in DNA: TGTGCCAGCCGACAGGGCGCTTTTTCACCCCTCCACTTT.

This clonotype has only a few counts. This chain connects TRBV2 to TRBJ1-2; maybe TRBD1 (5 bases). The V gene's germline CDR1 is SNHLY and CDR2 FYNNEI. Trimming took off 2 bases at V and 4 bases at J, with 11 bases between the two ends. The CDR3 is 14 residues long. The CDR3: CASSESGPGYGYTF. Written as DNA, the CDR3 is TGTGCCAGCAGTGAATCAGGGCCAGGCTATGGCTACACCTTC.

This clonotype has at least ten counts. V gene TRBV19 combines with J gene TRBJ1-2; TRBD1 might be the D (6 bases). The CDR3 spans 13 residues. V was cut by 7 bases and J by 4 bases, with 13 bases left in between. CDR1 and CDR2 (germline): LNHDA, SQIVND (reference sequence). This CDR3 reads CASTQGKVYGYTF. The DNA of the CDR3 is TGTGCCAGTACCCAGGGGAAAGTCTATGGCTACACCTTC.

Note on this clonotype: Being one base from a much bigger clone, this may be a read error. The chain joins TRBV5-4 to TRBJ1-5; a possible D gene is TRBD1 (5 bases). This CDR3 region has 14 residues. V lost 7 bases and J lost 1, with 12 bases in between. CDR1 is SGHNT, CDR2 YYREEE, per germline (reference sequence). The CDR3 region has the DNA TGTGCCAGCTGGGACGGCCCGAGCAATCAGCCCCAGCATTTT. Its protein product is CASWDGPSNQPQHF.

This clonotype was recorded many times. The J gene is TRBJ1-3, the V gene TRBV20-1; TRBD1 agrees at 7 bases. V lost 5 bases to trimming and J lost 6 bases; unmatched junction nucleotides: 10. The CDR3 is 14 amino acids. The germline CDR1 and CDR2 sequences are DFQATT and SNEGSKA (reference sequence). CDR3 amino acids: CSAPTGTAENTIYF. The DNA of the CDR3 is TGCAGTGCTCCGACGGGGACAGCAGAAAACACCATATATTTT.

The genes are TRBV4-1 and TRBJ1-1; D remains ambiguous. The V and J ends lost 4 bases and 6 bases respectively, with 15 bases between them. CDR1 and CDR2 (germline): MGHRA, YSYEKL. The CDR3 has 14 residues. The CDR3 loop is CASSPIRPGAEAFF. The CDR3 DNA follows: TGCGCCAGCAGCCCCATACGCCCGGGCGCTGAAGCTTTCTTT.

The chain has TRBV4-1 and TRBJ1-2, with D perhaps TRBD1 (5 bases). There are 16 residues in the CDR3. Germline assignment: CDR1 MGHRA and CDR2 YSYEKL. Trimming took off 4 bases at V and 4 bases at J, with 19 bases between the two ends. The CDR3 loop is CASSPPARGLSYGYTF. DNA for the CDR3: TGCGCCAGCAGCCCGCCAGCAAGGGGCCTCTCCTATGGCTACACCTTC.

This clonotype appeared a few times. A much larger clone is a single base away; this may be a read error. The chain links TRBV2 to TRBJ1-6, with D uncertain. The CDR3 consists of 16 residues. Germline assignment: CDR1 SNHLY and CDR2 FYNNEI. The DNA of the CDR3 is TGTGTCAGCAGTGATAATCGGATAGGAGAGGGATCACCCCTCCACTTT. This sequence encodes CVSSDNRIGEGSPLHF.

This clonotype appeared many times. The chain has TRBV9 and TRBJ1-2, with D possibly matching TRBD1 (5 bases). CDR1 and CDR2 (germline): SGDLS, YYNGEE. The CDR3 is 12 residues long. Trimming took off 0 bases at V and 7 bases at J, with 7 bases between the two ends. CDR3 sequence (DNA): TGTGCCAGCAGCGTAGACGGGGGTGGCTACACCTTC. It specifies CASSVDGGGYTF. The variable domain in full, completed from reference TRBV9 and TRBJ1-2, reads DSGVTQTPKHLITATGQRVTLRCSPRSGDLSVYWYQQSLDQGLQFLIQYYNGEERAKGNILERFSAQQFPDLHSELNLSSLELGDSALYFCASSVDGGGYTFGSGTRLTVV.

This clonotype appeared many times. J is TRBJ2-2 and V is TRBV19, with D possibly matching TRBD2 (5 bases). The germline V gene has CDR1 LNHDA and CDR2 SQIVND (reference sequence). The CDR3 has 16 amino acids. With 7 bases removed from V and 0 bases from J, the gap between germline ends came to 15 bases. The chain's CDR3 is CASIISSEANTGELFF. As DNA, the CDR3 is TGTGCCAGTATCATTAGTAGCGAGGCGAACACCGGGGAGCTGTTTTTT.

Worth noting for this clonotype: The CDR3 end shows no conserved phenylalanine or tryptophan, and so a read error is likely. The rearrangement uses TRBV25-1 and TRBJ1-6; unclear D gene. Germline CDR1 is MGHDK and CDR2 is SYGVNS. V was shortened by 3 bases and J by 10 bases, with 13 bases between the two germline ends. The CDR3 contains 14 residues. CDR3 nucleotides: TGTGCCAGCAGTGATCCAGGATCGAGCTCACCCCTCCACTCT. Translated: CASSDPGSSSPLHS.

The chain carries TRBV2 and TRBJ2-6, with D possibly matching TRBD1 (6 bases). The V end was cut by 7 bases, the J end by 4 bases, with 14 bases between. There are 15 residues in the CDR3. The germline V gene has CDR1 SNHLY and CDR2 FYNNEI. The CDR3 is CASNLDRFGANVLTF. In DNA form, the CDR3 reads TGTGCCAGCAACTTAGACAGGTTCGGGGCCAACGTCCTGACTTTC.

The V gene is TRBV20-1, the J gene TRBJ1-5, with D possibly being TRBD1 (6 bases). Germline CDR1 reads DFQATT; CDR2 reads SNEGSKA (reference sequence). Deletions cut 8 bases from V and 2 bases from J, with 13 bases between. CDR3 size: 13 residues. The CDR3 protein is CSLTGGRNQPQHF. The CDR3 DNA reads TGCAGTTTAACGGGGGGCCGCAATCAGCCCCAGCATTTT.

This clonotype was recorded many times. This sequence joins TRBV5-1 and TRBJ2-7; 10 nucleotides align to TRBD2. The CDR3 runs to 15 residues. Trimming at V came to 4 bases and at J to 1 base, leaving 5 bases not matched to a gene. Germline V gene sequence: CDR1 SGHRS, CDR2 YFSETQ. Here the CDR3 reads CASSLTSGYSYEQYF. CDR3 DNA: TGCGCCAGCAGCCTGACTAGCGGGTATTCCTACGAGCAGTACTTC.

The rearrangement uses TRBV5-4 and TRBJ2-2, with D possibly being TRBD1 or TRBD2 (5 bases each). CDR1 and CDR2 from the germline V gene are SGHNT and YYREEE (reference sequence). The V gene lost 2 bases and the J gene lost 4 bases, with 12 bases spanning the gap. CDR3 size: 15 residues. CDR3 amino acids: CASSFGAGITGELFF. For the CDR3, the DNA is TGTGCCAGCAGCTTCGGGGCCGGTATCACCGGGGAGCTGTTTTTT.